This T cell receptor beta chain was obtained from a study of beta chain features in type 1 diabetes. Every isolated RNA sample was fully reverse transcribed, so sequencing captured expressed TCRB transcripts. Produced via immunoSEQ multiplex PCR; TCRdb's table is partial and in-frame only. The profile shows more than 250,000 clones, about a fifth of them singletons. Findings and caveats of the study: For Type 1 diabetes patients, all four CD4+ subsets carried TCRB CDR3s that were moderately but significantly shorter. Healthy donors had naive, central memory and Treg TCRB repertoires that appeared less similar than those seen among patients.

This clone has just a few counts. Its antigen is not identified. Germline V lookup: CDR1 SGHAT, CDR2 FQNNGV. The CDR3 runs to 11 residues. The ends were cut back, 3 bases at V and 11 bases at J, with 10 bases in the middle. Donors contributed one heparinised blood draw apiece, averaging about 116 mL. A sort by CD45RO/CCR7/CD25/CD127/CD95/CD27 yielded CD4+ naive, central memory, regulatory and stem cell-like memory cells. The chain employs TRBV11-2 and TRBJ1-1; possible D gene TRBD1, 5 bases. The sequence was collected from a woman aged 40 to 55 with type 1 diabetes. The sequenced material came from naive CD4+ T cells from blood. The CDR3, as DNA: TGTGCCAGCAGCTTTGGGGGACTGGCTTTCTTT. It encodes CASSFGGLAFF.